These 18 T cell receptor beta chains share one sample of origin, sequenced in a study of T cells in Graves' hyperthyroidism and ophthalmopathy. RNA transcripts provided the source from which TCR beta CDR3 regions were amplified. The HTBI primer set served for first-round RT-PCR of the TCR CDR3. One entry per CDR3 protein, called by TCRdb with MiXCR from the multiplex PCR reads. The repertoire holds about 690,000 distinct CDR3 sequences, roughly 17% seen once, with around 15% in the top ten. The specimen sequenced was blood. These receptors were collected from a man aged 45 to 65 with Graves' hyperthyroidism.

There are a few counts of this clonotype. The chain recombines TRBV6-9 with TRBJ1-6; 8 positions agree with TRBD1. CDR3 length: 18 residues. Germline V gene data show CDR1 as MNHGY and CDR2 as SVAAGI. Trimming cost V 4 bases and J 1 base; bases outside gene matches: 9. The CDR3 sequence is CASSLSQGAKSYNSPLHF. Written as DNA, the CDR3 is TGTGCCAGCAGTTTATCTCAGGGGGCAAAGTCCTATAATTCACCCCTCCACTTT.

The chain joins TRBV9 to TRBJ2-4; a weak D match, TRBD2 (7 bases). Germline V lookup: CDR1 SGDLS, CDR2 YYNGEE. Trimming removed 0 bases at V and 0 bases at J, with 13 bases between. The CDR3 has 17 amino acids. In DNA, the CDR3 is TGTGCCAGCAGCGTAGACTCGGGGGGCGCAGCCAAAAACATTCAGTACTTC. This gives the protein CASSVDSGGAAKNIQYF.

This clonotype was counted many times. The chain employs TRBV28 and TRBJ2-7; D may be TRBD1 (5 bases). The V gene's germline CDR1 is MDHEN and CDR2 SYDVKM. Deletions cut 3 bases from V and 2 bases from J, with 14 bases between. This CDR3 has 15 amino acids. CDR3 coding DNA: TGTGCCAGCAGTTTTAGGGGTCATAGCCCCTACGAGCAGTACTTC. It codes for CASSFRGHSPYEQYF.

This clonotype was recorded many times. The chain's CDR3 is CASSSPGTRIPYEQYF. CDR3 in DNA: TGTGCCAGCAGTTCCCCCGGGACTAGGATTCCTTACGAGCAGTACTTC. The V and J genes are TRBV28 and TRBJ2-7, with TRBD2 matching over 8 bases. J was trimmed by 4 bases and V by 4 bases; bases with no gene match: 12. CDR1 and CDR2 from the germline V gene are MDHEN and SYDVKM. The length of the CDR3 is 16 residues.

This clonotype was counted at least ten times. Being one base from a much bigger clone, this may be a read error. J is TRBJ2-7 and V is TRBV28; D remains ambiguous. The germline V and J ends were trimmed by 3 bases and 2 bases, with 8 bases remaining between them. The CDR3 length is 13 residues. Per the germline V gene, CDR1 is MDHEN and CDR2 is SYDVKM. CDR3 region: CASSLDGTYEQYF. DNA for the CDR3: TGTGCCAGCAGTTTGGACGGAACCTACGAGCAGTACTTC.

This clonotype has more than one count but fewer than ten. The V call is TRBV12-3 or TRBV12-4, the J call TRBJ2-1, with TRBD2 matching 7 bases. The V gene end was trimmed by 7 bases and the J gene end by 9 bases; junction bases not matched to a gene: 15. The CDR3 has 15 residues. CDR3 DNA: TGTGCCAGCACCAAAATCCAAGCGGGATACGGTGAGCAGTTCTTC. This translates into CASTKIQAGYGEQFF.

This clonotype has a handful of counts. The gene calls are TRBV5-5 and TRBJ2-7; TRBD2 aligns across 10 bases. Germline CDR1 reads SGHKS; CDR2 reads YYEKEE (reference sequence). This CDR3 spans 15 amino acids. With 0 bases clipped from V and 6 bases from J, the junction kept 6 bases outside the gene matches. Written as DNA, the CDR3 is TGTGCCAGCAGCTTGGCCCTAGCGGGAGTCTCCGAGCAGTACTTC. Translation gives CASSLALAGVSEQYF.

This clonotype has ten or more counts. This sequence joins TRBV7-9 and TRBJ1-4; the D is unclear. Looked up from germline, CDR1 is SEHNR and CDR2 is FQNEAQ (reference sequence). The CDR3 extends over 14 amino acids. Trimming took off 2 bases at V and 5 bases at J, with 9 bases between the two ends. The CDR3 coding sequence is TGTGCCAGCAGCTTACGAGGGAAAAATGAAAAACTGTTTTTT. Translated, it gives CASSLRGKNEKLFF.

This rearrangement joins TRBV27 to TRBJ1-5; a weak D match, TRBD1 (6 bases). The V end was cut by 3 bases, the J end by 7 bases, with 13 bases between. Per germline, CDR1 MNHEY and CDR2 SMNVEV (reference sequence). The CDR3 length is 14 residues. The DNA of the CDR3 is TGTGCCAGCAGTTTCTCAGGGGTACACCAGCCCCAGCATTTT. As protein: CASSFSGVHQPQHF.

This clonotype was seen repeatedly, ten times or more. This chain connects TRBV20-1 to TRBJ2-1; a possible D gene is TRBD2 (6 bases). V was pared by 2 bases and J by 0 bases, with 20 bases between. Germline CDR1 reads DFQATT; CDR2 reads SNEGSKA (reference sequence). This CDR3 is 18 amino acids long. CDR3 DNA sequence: TGCAGTGCTAGAAAGGTCGCTAGCGAACAGATCTCCTACAATGAGCAGTTCTTC. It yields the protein CSARKVASEQISYNEQFF.

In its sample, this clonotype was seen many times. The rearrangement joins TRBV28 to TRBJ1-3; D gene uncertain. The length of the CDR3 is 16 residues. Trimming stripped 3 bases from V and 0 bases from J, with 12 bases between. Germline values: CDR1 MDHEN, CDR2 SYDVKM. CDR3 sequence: CASSLGRQYSGNTIYF. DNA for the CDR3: TGTGCCAGCAGTTTGGGCAGGCAATACTCTGGAAACACCATATATTTT.

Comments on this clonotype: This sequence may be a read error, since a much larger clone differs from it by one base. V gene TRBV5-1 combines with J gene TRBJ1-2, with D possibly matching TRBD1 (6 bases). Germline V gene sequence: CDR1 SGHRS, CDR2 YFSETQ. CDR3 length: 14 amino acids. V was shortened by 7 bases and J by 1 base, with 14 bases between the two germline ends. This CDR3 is CASRLQGLNYGYTF. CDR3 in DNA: TGCGCCAGCCGTCTACAGGGTCTTAACTATGGCTACACCTTC.

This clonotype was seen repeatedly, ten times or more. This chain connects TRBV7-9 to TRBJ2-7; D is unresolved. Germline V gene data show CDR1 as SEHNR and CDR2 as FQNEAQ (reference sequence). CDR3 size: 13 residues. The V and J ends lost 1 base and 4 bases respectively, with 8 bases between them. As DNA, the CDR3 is TGTGCCAGCAGCTTAGAAGCAGGATACGAGCAGTACTTC. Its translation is CASSLEAGYEQYF.

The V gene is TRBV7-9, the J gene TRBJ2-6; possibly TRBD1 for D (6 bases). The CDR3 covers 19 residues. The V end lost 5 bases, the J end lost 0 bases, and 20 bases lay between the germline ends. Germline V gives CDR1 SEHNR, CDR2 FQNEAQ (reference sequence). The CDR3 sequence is CASSRLRQEKASGANVLTF. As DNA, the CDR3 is TGTGCCAGCAGCCGACTACGACAGGAGAAGGCCTCTGGGGCCAACGTCCTGACTTTC.

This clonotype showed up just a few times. In nucleotides, the CDR3 is TGTGCCAGCAGCCCACGACTAGCATCTGAGCAGTTCTTC. As protein: CASSPRLASEQFF. This chain connects TRBV13 to TRBJ2-1, with 7 bases fitting TRBD2. J was trimmed by 9 bases and V by 5 bases; bases with no gene match: 7. From germline, CDR1 is PRHDT and CDR2 FYEKMQ (reference sequence). The CDR3 length is 13 residues.

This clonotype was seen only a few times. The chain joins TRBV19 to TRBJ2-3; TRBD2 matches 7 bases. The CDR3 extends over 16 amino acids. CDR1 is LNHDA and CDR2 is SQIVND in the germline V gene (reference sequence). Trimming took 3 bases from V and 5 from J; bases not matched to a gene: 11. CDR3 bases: TGTGCCAGTAGTATGACATCGCGCGGGAGTAGAGATACGCAGTATTTT. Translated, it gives CASSMTSRGSRDTQYF.

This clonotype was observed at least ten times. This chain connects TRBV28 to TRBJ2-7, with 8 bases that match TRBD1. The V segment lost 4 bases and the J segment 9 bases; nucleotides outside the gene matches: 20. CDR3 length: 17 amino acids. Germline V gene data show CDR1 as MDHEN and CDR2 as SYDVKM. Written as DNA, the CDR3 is TGTGCCAGCAGTTCCCCGCTGGCGGACAGGGAAGCACCAAGGCAGTACTTC. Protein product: CASSSPLADREAPRQYF. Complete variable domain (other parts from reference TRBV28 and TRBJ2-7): DVKVTQSSRYLVKRTGEKVFLECVQDMDHENMFWYRQDPGLGLRLIYFSYDVKMKEKGDIPEGYSVSREKKERFSLILESASTNQTSMYLCASSSPLADREAPRQYFGPGTRLTVT.

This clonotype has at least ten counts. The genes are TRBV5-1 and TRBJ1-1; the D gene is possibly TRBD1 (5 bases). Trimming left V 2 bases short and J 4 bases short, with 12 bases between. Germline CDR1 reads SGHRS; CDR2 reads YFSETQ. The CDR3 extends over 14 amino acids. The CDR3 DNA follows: TGCGCCAGCAGCTTCAGGGCGGCTGGCACTGAAGCTTTCTTT. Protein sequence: CASSFRAAGTEAFF.